This TCR beta chain emerged from a study of blood T cell repertoires in COVID-19. On the study more broadly: Donors in the United States, Italy and Spain gave samples during acute or convalescent COVID-19. Sample material is recorded as cDNA or gDNA derived from T cells, B-cell-depleted T cells, or PBMCs.

Per the original data handling: Amplification of reference gene primers provided the estimated nucleated cell counts. Repertoires were generated with immunoSEQ multiplex PCR, while TCRdb's copy carries only in-frame clones and drops some. V and J calls and clone size follow that table, whereas D and trimming were derived from the DNA. In the table there are 150,000 to 200,000 clones, approximately 87% of which are singletons. The germline V gene has CDR1 SGHTA and CDR2 FQGTGA. The CDR3 has 16 amino acids. V lost 7 bases and J 1 base, leaving 18 bases between the germline ends. This clonotype was obtained from a man younger than 35 with active or convalescent COVID-19. The J gene is TRBJ2-3, the V gene TRBV7-3; the D gene is possibly TRBD2 (7 bases). Sequencing was performed on peripheral blood. As DNA, the CDR3 is TGTGCCAGCAACAAAAACAGGGCGGGAGGCACAGATACGCAGTATTTT. Translated: CASNKNRAGGTDTQYF.